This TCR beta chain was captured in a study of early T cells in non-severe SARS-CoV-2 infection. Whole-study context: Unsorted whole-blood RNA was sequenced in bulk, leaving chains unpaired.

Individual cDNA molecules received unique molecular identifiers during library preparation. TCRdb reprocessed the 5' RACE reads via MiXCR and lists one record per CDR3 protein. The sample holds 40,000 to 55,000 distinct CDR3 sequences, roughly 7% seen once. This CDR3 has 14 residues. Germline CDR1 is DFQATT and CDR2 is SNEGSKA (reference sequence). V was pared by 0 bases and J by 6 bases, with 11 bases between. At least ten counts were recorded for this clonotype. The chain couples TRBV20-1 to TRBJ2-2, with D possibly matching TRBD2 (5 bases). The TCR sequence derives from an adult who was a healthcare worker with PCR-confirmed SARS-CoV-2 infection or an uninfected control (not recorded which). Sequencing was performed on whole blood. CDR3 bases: TGCAGTGCTAGAGATCTGGCGGGCCCCGGGGAGCTGTTTTTT. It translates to CSARDLAGPGELFF.